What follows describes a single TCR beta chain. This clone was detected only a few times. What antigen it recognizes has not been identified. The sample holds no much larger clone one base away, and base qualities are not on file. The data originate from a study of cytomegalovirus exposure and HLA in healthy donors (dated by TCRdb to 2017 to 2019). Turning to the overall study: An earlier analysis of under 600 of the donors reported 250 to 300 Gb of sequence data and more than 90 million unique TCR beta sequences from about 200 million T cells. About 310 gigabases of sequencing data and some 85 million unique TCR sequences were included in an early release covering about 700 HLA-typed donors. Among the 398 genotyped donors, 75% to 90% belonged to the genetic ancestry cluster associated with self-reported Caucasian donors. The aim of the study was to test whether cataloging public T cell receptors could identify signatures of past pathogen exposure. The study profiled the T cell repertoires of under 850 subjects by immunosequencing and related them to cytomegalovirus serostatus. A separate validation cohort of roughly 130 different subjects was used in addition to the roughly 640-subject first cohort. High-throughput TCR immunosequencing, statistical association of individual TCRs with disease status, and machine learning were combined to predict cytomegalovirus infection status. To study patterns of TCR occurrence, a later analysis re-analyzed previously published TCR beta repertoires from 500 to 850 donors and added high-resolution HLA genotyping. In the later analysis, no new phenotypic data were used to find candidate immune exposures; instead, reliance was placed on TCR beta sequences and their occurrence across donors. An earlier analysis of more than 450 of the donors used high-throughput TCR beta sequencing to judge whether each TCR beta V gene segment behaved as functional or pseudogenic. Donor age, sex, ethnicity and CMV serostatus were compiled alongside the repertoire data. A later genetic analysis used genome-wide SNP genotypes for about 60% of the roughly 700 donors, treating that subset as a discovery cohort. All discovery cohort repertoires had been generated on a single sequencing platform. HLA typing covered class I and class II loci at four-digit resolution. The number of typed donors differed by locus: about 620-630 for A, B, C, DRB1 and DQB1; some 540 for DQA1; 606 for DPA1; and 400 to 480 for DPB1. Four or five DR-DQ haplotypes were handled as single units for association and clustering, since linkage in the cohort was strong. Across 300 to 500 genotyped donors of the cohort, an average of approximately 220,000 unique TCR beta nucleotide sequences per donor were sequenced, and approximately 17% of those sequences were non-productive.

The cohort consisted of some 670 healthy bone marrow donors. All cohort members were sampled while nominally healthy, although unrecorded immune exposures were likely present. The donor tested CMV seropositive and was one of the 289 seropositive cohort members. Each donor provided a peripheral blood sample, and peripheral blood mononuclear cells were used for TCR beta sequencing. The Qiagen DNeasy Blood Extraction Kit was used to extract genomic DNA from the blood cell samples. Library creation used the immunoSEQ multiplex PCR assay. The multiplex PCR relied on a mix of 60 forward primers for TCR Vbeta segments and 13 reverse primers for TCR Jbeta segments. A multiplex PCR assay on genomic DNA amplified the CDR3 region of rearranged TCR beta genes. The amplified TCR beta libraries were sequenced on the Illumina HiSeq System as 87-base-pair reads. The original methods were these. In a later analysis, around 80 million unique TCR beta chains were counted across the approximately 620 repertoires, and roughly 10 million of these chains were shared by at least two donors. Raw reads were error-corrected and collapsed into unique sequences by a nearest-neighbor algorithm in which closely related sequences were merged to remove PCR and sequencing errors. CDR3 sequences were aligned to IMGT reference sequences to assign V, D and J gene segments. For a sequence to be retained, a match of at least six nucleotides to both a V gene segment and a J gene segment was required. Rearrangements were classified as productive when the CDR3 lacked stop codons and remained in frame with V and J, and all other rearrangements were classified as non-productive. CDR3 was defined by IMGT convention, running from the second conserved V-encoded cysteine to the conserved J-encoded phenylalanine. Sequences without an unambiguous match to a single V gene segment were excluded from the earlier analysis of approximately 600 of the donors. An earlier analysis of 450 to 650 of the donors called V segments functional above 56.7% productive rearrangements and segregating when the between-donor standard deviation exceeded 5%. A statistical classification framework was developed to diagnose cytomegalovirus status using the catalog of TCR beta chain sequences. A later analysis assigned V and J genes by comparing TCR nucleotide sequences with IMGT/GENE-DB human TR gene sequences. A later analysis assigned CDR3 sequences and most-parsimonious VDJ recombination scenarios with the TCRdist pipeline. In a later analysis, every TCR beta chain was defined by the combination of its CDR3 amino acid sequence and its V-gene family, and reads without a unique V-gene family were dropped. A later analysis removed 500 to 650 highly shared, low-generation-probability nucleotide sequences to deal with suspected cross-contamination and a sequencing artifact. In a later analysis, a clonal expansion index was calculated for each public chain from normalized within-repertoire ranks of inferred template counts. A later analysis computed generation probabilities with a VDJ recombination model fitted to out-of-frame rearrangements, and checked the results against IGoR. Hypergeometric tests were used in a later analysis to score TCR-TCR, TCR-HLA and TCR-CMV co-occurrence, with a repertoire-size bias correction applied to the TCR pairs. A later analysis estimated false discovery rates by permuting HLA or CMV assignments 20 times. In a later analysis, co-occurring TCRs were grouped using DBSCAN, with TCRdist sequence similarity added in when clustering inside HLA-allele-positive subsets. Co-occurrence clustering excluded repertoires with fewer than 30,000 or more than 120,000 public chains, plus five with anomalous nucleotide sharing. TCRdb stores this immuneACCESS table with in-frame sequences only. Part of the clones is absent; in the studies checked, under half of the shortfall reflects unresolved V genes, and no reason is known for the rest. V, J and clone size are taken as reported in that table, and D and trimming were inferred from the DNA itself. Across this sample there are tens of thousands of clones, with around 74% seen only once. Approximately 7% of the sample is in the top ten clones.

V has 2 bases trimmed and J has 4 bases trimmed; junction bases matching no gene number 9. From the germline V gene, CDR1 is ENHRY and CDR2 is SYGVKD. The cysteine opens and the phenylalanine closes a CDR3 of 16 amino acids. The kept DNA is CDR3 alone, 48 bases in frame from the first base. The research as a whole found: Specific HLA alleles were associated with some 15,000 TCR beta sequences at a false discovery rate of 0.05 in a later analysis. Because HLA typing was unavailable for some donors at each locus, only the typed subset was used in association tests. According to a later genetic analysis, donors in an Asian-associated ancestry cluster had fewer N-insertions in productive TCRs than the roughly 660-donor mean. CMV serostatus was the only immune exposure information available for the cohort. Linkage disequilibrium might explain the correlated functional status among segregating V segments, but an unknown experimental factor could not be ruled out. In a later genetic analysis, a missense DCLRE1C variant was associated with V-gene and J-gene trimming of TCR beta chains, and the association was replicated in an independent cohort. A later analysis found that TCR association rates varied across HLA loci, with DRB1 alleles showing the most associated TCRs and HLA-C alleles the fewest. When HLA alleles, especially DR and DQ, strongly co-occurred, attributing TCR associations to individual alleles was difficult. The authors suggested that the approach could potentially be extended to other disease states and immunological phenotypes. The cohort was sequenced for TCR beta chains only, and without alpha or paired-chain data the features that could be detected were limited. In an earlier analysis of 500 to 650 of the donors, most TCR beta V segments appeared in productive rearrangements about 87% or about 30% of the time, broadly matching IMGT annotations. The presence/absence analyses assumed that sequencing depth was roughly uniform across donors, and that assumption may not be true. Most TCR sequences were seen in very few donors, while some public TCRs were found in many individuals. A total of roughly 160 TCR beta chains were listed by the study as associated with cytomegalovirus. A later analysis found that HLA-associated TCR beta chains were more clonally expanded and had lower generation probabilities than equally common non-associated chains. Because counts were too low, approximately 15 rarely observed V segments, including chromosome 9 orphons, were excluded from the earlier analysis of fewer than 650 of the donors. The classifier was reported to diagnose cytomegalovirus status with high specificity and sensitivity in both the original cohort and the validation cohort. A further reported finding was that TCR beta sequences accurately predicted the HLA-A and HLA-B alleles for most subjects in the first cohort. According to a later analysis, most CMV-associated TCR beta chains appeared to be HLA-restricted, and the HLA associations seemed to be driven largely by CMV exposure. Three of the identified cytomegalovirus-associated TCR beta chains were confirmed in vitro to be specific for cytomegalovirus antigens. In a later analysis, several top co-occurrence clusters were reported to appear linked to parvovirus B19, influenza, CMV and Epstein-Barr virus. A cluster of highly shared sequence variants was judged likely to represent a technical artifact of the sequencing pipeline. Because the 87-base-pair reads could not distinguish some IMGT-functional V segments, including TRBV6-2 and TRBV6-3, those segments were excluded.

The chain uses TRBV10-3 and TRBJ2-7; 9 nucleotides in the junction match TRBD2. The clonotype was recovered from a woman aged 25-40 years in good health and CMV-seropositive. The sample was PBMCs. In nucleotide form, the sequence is TGTGCCATCAGTGAGCCCCAGAGGACTAGCGTATACGAGCAGTACTTC. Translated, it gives CAISEPQRTSVYEQYF.